This section outlines one T cell receptor (beta chain) sequence together with its context. Its antigen is not identified. The sample belongs to a study of cytomegalovirus exposure and HLA in healthy donors. Study-wide points: Reports indicate that TCR beta sequences accurately predicted the HLA-A and HLA-B alleles of most subjects. Researchers catalogued about 150 TCR beta chains as cytomegalovirus-associated.

Vbeta (60) and Jbeta (13) primers were used in the PCR. Data came from immunoSEQ multiplex PCR; TCRdb stores just in-frame clones and leaves some out. The sample shows about 200,000 clones, 70% to 80% of them seen only once. The CDR3 runs to 18 residues. Germline assignment: CDR1 SGHVS and CDR2 FNYEAQ. Trimming left V 4 bases short and J 2 bases short, with 20 bases between. The receptor's source is a woman aged 45-60 years in good health and CMV-seronegative. Sequences were obtained from PBMCs. J is TRBJ2-2 and V is TRBV7-6, with a weak D call TRBD1 (6 bases). CDR3 region: CASSSTPGTPANTGELFF. The DNA for the CDR3 is TGTGCCAGCAGCTCGACACCCGGGACACCCGCCAACACCGGGGAGCTGTTTTTT.